What follows describes a single T cell receptor beta chain. V gave up 3 bases and J gave up 4 bases; unmatched junction bases: 14. Germline lookup yields CDR1 SQVTM and CDR2 ANQGSEA. This CDR3 region has 17 residues. The record originates from a study of blood T cell repertoires in COVID-19. At the level of the study: Some COVID-19 samples were acute and others convalescent; all came from the United States, Italy and Spain. From T cells, B-cell-depleted T cells, or PBMCs came the material, which was cDNA or gDNA.

How the authors handled the data: Amplification with reference gene primers provided the estimates of nucleated cell counts. Assay: immunoSEQ multiplex PCR; the TCRdb copy retains only in-frame clones and omits some. Clone size and V and J calls were adopted from that table, with D and trimming inferred from the DNA. The sample has over 250,000 clones; less than 90% are singletons. The sequenced sample consisted of peripheral blood. This chain connects TRBV29-1 to TRBJ2-1; 8 bases line up with TRBD2. The sequence was collected from a human donor in a cohort sampled during active COVID-19. The CDR3 bases are TGCAGCGTTGATACTAGCGGCCAAAAGTGGATATACAATGAGCAGTTCTTC. Its protein product is CSVDTSGQKWIYNEQFF.